This TCR beta chain is drawn from a study of blood T cells in healthy people across ages. Study summary: Capture by template switching was about one barcoded beta molecule per two T cells. Study-wide results and caveats: Expanded clonotype shifts may have been confounded, as the donors had an unknown CMV status. The recorded TCR beta diversity per million T cells decreased in a roughly linear manner with age.

A second about 7 to 11 cycle PCR used barcoded and J-beta primers. TCRdb called the 5' RACE reads again in MiXCR, with one record for every CDR3 protein. The sample contains about 900,000 distinct CDR3 sequences, approximately 59% of which appear only once. Worth noting for this clonotype: Its antigen is not known.

Isolated per sample were at least 7 million PBMCs. Germline CDR1 DFQATT, CDR2 SNEGSKA (reference sequence). The V and J ends lost 3 bases and 4 bases respectively, with 12 bases between them. CDR3 length equals 13 residues. The origin of this receptor is a man aged 25 to 40 in good health. The rearrangement joins TRBV20-1 to TRBJ1-2; D is possibly TRBD1 (5 bases). The specimen sequenced was blood. The CDR3 region is CSASPQGVYGYTF. The DNA for the CDR3 is TGCAGTGCTAGCCCCCAGGGTGTCTATGGCTACACCTTC.